This entry lists 4 T cell receptor beta chains sequenced from one sample in a study of blood T cell repertoires in COVID-19. Libraries were prepared by immunoSEQ multiplex PCR; TCRdb keeps only in-frame clonotypes and omits some of them. The sample contains roughly 190,000 clones, 76% of which appear only once. Sequencing input: peripheral blood. These receptors were taken from a woman between 45 and 65 years old with active or convalescent COVID-19.

CDR3 nucleotides: TGTGCCAGCAGTTACTTGACGGGAGCCGCCTACAATGAGCAGTTCTTC. Its translation is CASSYLTGAAYNEQFF. V and J are TRBV6-2 or TRBV6-3 and TRBJ2-1; the D gene is possibly TRBD2 (6 bases). The CDR3 length is 16 residues. V dropped 1 base and J dropped 2 bases, with 12 bases sitting between them. CDR1 is MNHEY and CDR2 is SVGEGT in the germline V gene.

The rearrangement joins TRBV4-2 to TRBJ1-3; 8 positions match TRBD1. Germline V gives CDR1 LGHNA, CDR2 YNFKEQ. V shed 4 bases and J 2 bases; nucleotides not matched to a gene: 7. The CDR3 loop spans 16 amino acids. For the CDR3, the DNA is TGTGCCAGCAGCCTCCGGACAGGGAATGCTGGAAACACCATATATTTT. It yields the protein CASSLRTGNAGNTIYF.

The rearrangement links TRBV2 to TRBJ2-5; a possible D gene is TRBD2 (6 bases). V was pared by 6 bases and J by 5 bases, with 10 bases between. The V gene's germline CDR1 is SNHLY and CDR2 FYNNEI. CDR3 length: 12 amino acids. CDR3 nucleotides: TGTGCCAGCAGGATCCGGGGGGAGACCCAGTACTTC. Its translation: CASRIRGETQYF.

The rearrangement uses TRBV7-8 and TRBJ2-7, with D perhaps TRBD2 (6 bases). V was shortened by 1 base and J by 6 bases, with 19 bases between the two germline ends. The CDR3 consists of 16 residues. Per germline, CDR1 SGHVS and CDR2 FQNEAQ. The CDR3 sequence: CASSLVGSGGPIEQYF. The CDR3 DNA reads as TGTGCCAGCAGCTTAGTTGGTAGCGGTGGTCCAATCGAGCAGTACTTC.